This T cell receptor beta chain emerged from a study of T cell responses to AZD1222 COVID-19 vaccine. Whole-study context: Analyses pooled second doses at about 4 or about 12 weeks. General observations from the study: Repertoires were obtained only post-peak T cell response. Among spike-specific TCRs, nearly half reportedly target unmutated variant regions. There were vaccine-associated CD4 TCRs across spike, dominant at 160-218 and 743-854.

Method: immunoSEQ multiplex PCR; TCRdb's copy keeps in-frame clones and lacks some. The data hold 130,000 to 150,000 clones, with about 88% observed a single time. This clone was seen just once. The target antigen is unknown. Sequenced material: peripheral blood, taken on day 0 of AZD1222 vaccination. The receptor was isolated from an adult in good health.

CDR3 region: CAWSREGSYNSPLHF. For the CDR3, the DNA is TGTGCCTGGAGTAGAGAGGGCTCCTATAATTCACCCCTCCACTTT. The genes are TRBV30 and TRBJ1-6, with D hard to call. Germline V lookup: CDR1 GTSNPN, CDR2 SVGIG (reference sequence). The CDR3 spans 15 residues. V was trimmed by 2 bases and J by 0 bases, leaving 8 bases between them.